These T cell receptor beta chains were read from a single sample in a study of T and B cells in COVID-19 patients. TCRdb reprocessed the multiplex PCR reads via MiXCR and lists one record per CDR3 protein. The sample consists of about 22,000 distinct CDR3 sequences, under 30% of them appearing once. Sequenced sample: blood. Receptors originate from a human donor who had recovered from COVID-19. Both conserved end residues are part of each CDR3. D genes are given only for firm matches. Only some rows state a clone size, as once, few, many or a class for expanded clones.

V	D	J	size	DNA	CDR3
TRBV12-3/TRBV12-4	TRBD2	TRBJ2-7	few	TGTGCCAGCAGTCTGTTAGCGGGAGTGGGAGAGCAGTACTTC	CASSLLAGVGEQYF
TRBV5-4	NA	TRBJ1-1	NA	TGTGCCAGCAGCGGGGGACCTGAAGCTTTCTTT	CASSGGPEAFF
TRBV5-1	TRBD1	TRBJ2-5	NA	TGCGCCAGCAGCTTGGACGTACGGCCAGGGGGTGTGGAGACCCAGTACTTC	CASSLDVRPGGVETQYF
TRBV30	NA	TRBJ1-2	few	TGTGCCTGGAGTGGAGGGGACTATGGCTACACCTTC	CAWSGGDYGYTF
TRBV24-1	TRBD2	TRBJ2-7	NA	TGTGCCACCAGTGAAATAGCGGGGAGTCCCTACGAGCAGTACTTC	CATSEIAGSPYEQYF
TRBV29-1	TRBD1	TRBJ2-7	medium-sized	TGCAGCGTAGGACAGGGAGCCTACGAGCAGTACTTC	CSVGQGAYEQYF
TRBV19	NA	TRBJ2-4	NA	TGTGCCAGTAGTATAGGGACTGGAGGCAAAAACATTCAGTACTTC	CASSIGTGGKNIQYF
TRBV18	NA	TRBJ2-3	many	TGTGCCAGCTCACCCCCAAACACAGATACGCAGTATTTT	CASSPPNTDTQYF
TRBV19	NA	TRBJ2-2	NA	TGTGCCAGTAGGCAGGGGGGCACCGGGGAGCTGTTTTTT	CASRQGGTGELFF
TRBV5-4	NA	TRBJ1-3	NA	TGTGCCAGCAGCCATAACGAAGGCACTGGAAACACCATATATTTT	CASSHNEGTGNTIYF
TRBV6-5	NA	TRBJ2-1	NA	TGTGCCAGCAGTGAGGTGCTCCGCTATGAGCAGTTCTTC	CASSEVLRYEQFF
TRBV7-2	NA	TRBJ1-2	NA	TGTGCCAGCAGCTTAGCGAGAGGGAACTATGGCTACACCTTC	CASSLARGNYGYTF
TRBV30	NA	TRBJ2-7	NA	TGTGCCTGGAGTGTACGTCAGGGAATCCACGAGCAGTACTTC	CAWSVRQGIHEQYF
TRBV4-2	NA	TRBJ2-2	few	TGTGCCAGCAGCCAAGAAGCCGCGTCAGCGGCGAACACCGGGGAGCTGTTTTTT	CASSQEAASAANTGELFF
TRBV19	TRBD2	TRBJ2-2	medium-sized	TGTGCCAGTAGTCGGACTAGCGAGACCGGGGAGCTGTTTTTT	CASSRTSETGELFF
TRBV10-3	NA	TRBJ2-5	NA	TGTGCCATCGGGGAAGAGACCCAGTACTTC	CAIGEETQYF
TRBV6-5	NA	TRBJ2-7	medium-sized	TGTGCCAGCAGTTATGCCGGGACCCAAAGGGAGCAGTACTTC	CASSYAGTQREQYF
TRBV12-3/TRBV12-4	TRBD1	TRBJ1-5	few	TGTGCCAGCAGTCCAGGGGGTGGCTATAGCAATCAGCCCCAGCATTTT	CASSPGGGYSNQPQHF
TRBV12-3/TRBV12-4	NA	TRBJ2-5	NA	TGTGCCAGCAGTTTAGGGCTAGCGTCGGGTGAGACCCAGTACTTC	CASSLGLASGETQYF
TRBV6-5	NA	TRBJ1-6	few	TGTGCCAGCAGTTCGGGGGGGGGAGAATCACCCCTCCACTTT	CASSSGGGESPLHF
TRBV19	TRBD1	TRBJ1-1	few	TGTGCCAGTAGCTCCTCAGGGGGTGGGAACACTGAAGCTTTCTTT	CASSSSGGGNTEAFF
TRBV30	TRBD1	TRBJ1-1	few	TGTGCCTTGACAGGGAGCCAGAACACTGAAGCTTTCTTT	CALTGSQNTEAFF
TRBV30	NA	TRBJ1-4	NA	TGTGCCTGGACTGGGGGGCAGCAGAATGAAAAACTGTTTTTT	CAWTGGQQNEKLFF
TRBV5-4	NA	TRBJ1-3	NA	TGTGCCAGCAGCTCAGGGGAGAACCCCTCTGGAAACACCATATATTTT	CASSSGENPSGNTIYF
TRBV12-3/TRBV12-4	NA	TRBJ2-2	NA	TGTGCCAGCAGTTTGCCCCCGGCTTCCGGGGAGCTGTTTTTT	CASSLPPASGELFF
TRBV12-3/TRBV12-4	NA	TRBJ2-7	once	TGTGCCAGCAGCACGAACTACCACGAGCAGTACTTC	CASSTNYHEQYF
TRBV6-5	NA	TRBJ2-5	NA	TGTGCCAGCAGGTTACTAGGCACCTTTACTGAGACCCAGTACTTC	CASRLLGTFTETQYF
TRBV18	NA	TRBJ1-1	few	TGTGCCAGCTCCCGGTCGGGGGTGAACACTGAAGCTTTCTTT	CASSRSGVNTEAFF
TRBV12-3/TRBV12-4	NA	TRBJ2-6	many	TGTGCCAGCAGTTTGAGGGACCCTGGGGCCAACGTCCTGACTTTC	CASSLRDPGANVLTF
TRBV6-5	TRBD1	TRBJ1-3	few	TGTGCCAGCAGTTTCTCGGGACAGGGGGGTCCCGGAAACACCATATATTTT	CASSFSGQGGPGNTIYF
TRBV18	NA	TRBJ2-3	few	TGTGCCAGCTCACCTACTCGCGGGATCCCAGATACGCAGTATTTT	CASSPTRGIPDTQYF
TRBV19	NA	TRBJ1-1	few	TGTGCCAGTAAGACATCATCTGAAGCTTTCTTT	CASKTSSEAFF
TRBV30	TRBD2	TRBJ2-3	medium-sized	TGTGCCTGGAGTGACCTAGCGGGAACAGATACGCAGTATTTT	CAWSDLAGTDTQYF
TRBV6-6	NA	TRBJ1-3	NA	TGTGCCAGCAGTGAATGGAGAAACATTATATATTTT	CASSEWRNIIYF
TRBV14	TRBD2	TRBJ2-7	NA	TGTGCCAGCAGCCAAACTAGCGGAATGCCCGAGCAGTACTTC	CASSQTSGMPEQYF